These T cell receptor beta chains were read from a single sample in a study of T cells after yellow fever vaccination. TCRdb reprocessed the 5' RACE reads with MiXCR, giving one entry per CDR3 protein. The sample includes about 170,000 distinct CDR3 sequences, 11% of them seen just once. The source material was CD8+ T cells sorted from PBMCs, sampled 15 days after the yellow fever booster vaccination. Receptor source: a young man who received the YFV17D yellow fever vaccine. The CDR3 runs from the conserved cysteine through the conserved F or W. The order of the fields is clone size, J gene, D gene, V gene, CDR3 DNA, CDR3 protein. A D gene is named only where the DNA matches it firmly. A clone size is listed for some rows: how often the clone was seen (once, few, many), or a class if it is expanded.

>many|TRBJ2-1|-|TRBV29-1
TGCAGCGTAGCCCGGAATGAGCAGTTCTTC
CSVARNEQFF
>-|TRBJ2-7|TRBD1|TRBV25-1
TGTGCCAGCAGCAGACAGGGACAAGACTACGAGCAGTACTTC
CASSRQGQDYEQYF
>few|TRBJ1-3|-|TRBV4-1
TGCGCCAGCAGTCCGGAGGGGTTCGAAGACTCTGGAAACACCATATATTTT
CASSPEGFEDSGNTIYF
>few|TRBJ1-1|-|TRBV7-2
TGTGCCAGCAGCTCGCCACAGGGTTTGGACACTGAAGCTTTCTTT
CASSSPQGLDTEAFF
>-|TRBJ1-1|TRBD1|TRBV7-2
TGTGCCAGCAGCAACGACAGGGGGGATGAAGCTTTCTTT
CASSNDRGDEAFF
>many|TRBJ2-1|TRBD2|TRBV29-1
TGCAGCGTCTCGCGGGGGGGCACTTACAATGAGCAGTTCTTC
CSVSRGGTYNEQFF
>-|TRBJ2-5|-|TRBV6-2/TRBV6-3
TGTGCCAGCAGTTTACGTTCGGGGGACTACCAAGAGACCCAGTACTTC
CASSLRSGDYQETQYF
>-|TRBJ1-2|-|TRBV7-2
TGTGCCAGCAGCCCATCGGTAGGGGAAAACTATGGCTACACCTTC
CASSPSVGENYGYTF
>-|TRBJ1-5|TRBD1|TRBV4-3
TGCGCCAGCAGCCATAACCAGGGGGCGGGTCAGCCCCAGCATTTT
CASSHNQGAGQPQHF
>few|TRBJ1-4|-|TRBV28
TGTGCCAGCAGTTTATCGTCATCGTCCAATGAAAAACTGTTTTTT
CASSLSSSSNEKLFF
>few|TRBJ1-1|-|TRBV4-1
TGCGCCAGCAGCCAAGTTGAGGGGAACACTGAAGCTTTCTTT
CASSQVEGNTEAFF
>-|TRBJ2-1|TRBD2|TRBV7-2
TGTGCCAGCAGTCGACTAGCGGGGGGGAATGAGCAGTTCTTC
CASSRLAGGNEQFF
>-|TRBJ2-1|-|TRBV18
TGTGCCAGCTCACCAGGGGGGCTTGAGCAGTTCTTC
CASSPGGLEQFF
>-|TRBJ2-2|-|TRBV15
TGTGCCACCAGCAGAGATCGACAGGTGACCGGGGAGCTGTTTTTT
CATSRDRQVTGELFF
>many|TRBJ2-2|TRBD2|TRBV4-3
TGCGCCAGCAGCCCTATCACTAGCGGGGGGTCGGACACCGGGGAGCTGTTTTTT
CASSPITSGGSDTGELFF
>-|TRBJ2-5|-|TRBV20-1
TGCAGTGCTAGAGCCGGGGGTGGGACCCAGTACTTC
CSARAGGGTQYF
>-|TRBJ1-5|TRBD1|TRBV9
TGTGCCAGCAGCGCCGAGACAGGGGGCGGCAATCAGCCCCAGCATTTT
CASSAETGGGNQPQHF